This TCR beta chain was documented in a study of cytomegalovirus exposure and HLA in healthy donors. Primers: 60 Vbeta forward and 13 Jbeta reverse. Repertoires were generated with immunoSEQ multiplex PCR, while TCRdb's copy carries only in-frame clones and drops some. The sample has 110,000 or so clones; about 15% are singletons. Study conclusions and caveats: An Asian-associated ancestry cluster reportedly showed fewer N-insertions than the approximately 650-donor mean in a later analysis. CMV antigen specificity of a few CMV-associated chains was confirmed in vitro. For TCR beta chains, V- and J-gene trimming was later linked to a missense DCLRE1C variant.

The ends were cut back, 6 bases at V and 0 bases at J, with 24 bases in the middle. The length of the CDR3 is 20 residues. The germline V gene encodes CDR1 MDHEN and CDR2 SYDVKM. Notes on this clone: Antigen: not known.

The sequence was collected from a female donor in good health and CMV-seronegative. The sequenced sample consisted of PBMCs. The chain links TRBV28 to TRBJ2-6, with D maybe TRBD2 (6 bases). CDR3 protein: CASSSGFLGGGNSGANVLTF. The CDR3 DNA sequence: TGTGCCAGCAGCTCCGGATTTCTTGGCGGAGGGAACTCTGGGGCCAACGTCCTGACTTTC.